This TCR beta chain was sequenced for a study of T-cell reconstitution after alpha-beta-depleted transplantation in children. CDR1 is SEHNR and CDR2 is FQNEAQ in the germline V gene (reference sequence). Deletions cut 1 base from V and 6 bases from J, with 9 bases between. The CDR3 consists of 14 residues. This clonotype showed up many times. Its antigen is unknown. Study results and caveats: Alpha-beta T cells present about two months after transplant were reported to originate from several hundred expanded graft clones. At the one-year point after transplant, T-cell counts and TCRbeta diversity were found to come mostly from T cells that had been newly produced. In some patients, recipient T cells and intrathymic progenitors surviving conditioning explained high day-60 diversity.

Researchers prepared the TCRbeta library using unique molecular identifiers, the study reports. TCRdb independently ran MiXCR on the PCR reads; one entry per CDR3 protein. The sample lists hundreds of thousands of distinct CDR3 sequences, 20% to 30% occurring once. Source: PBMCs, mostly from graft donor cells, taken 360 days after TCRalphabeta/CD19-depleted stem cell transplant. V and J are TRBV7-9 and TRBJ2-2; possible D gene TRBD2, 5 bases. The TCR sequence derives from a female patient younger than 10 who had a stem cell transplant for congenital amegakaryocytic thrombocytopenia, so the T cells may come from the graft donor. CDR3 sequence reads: CASSLGFSAGELFF. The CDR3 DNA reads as TGTGCCAGCAGCTTAGGTTTTAGCGCCGGGGAGCTGTTTTTT.